This TCR beta chain was identified during a study of beta chain features in type 1 diabetes. Notes on the study in general: All four CD4+ subsets from Type 1 diabetes patients carried moderately but significantly shorter TCRB CDR3s. Relative to healthy donors, patients appeared to have naive, central memory and Treg TCRB repertoires that were more similar. Reads derived from cDNA could over-represent cells showing high TCR expression.

Without exception, sorted populations had purity beyond 98%. Investigators reverse transcribed all isolated RNA, so they sequenced expressed TCRB transcripts. Sequencing was performed with immunoSEQ multiplex PCR; in TCRdb, only in-frame clones are kept and a portion is missing. The table shows about 660,000 clones, with around 15% occurring only once. The ends lost 2 bases at V and 7 bases at J; junction bases unmatched: 6. The CDR3 length is 15 residues. Germline V CDR1 and CDR2: MNHEY, SVGAGI. The table lists this clone with a few counts. What it binds is not known. The TCR comes from a young man with type 1 diabetes. The chain has TRBV6-5 and TRBJ2-1, with 9 bases identical to TRBD1. Sequencing used naive CD4+ T cells from blood. Here the CDR3 DNA reads TGTGCCAGCAGTTACAAGGACAGGGGTATAAATGAGCAGTTCTTC. It translates to CASSYKDRGINEQFF.